The entry that follows covers one T cell receptor beta chain sequence. The antigen is not known. Other DNA sequences from this sample encode an identical CDR3 as well. This sample is part of a study of Ad26.COV2.S vaccination and SARS-CoV-2 variants. Overall study context: Administration of Ad26.COV2.S was intramuscular, either once or twice 56 days apart.

Measured with immunoSEQ multiplex PCR; TCRdb has only the in-frame clones, and not every one. The profile shows more than 300,000 clones, around 90% of them singletons. Treatment defined: roughly 18 received Ad26.COV2.S at low or high dose, single or two shots; roughly five received placebo; per-sample allocation not given. The samples date from day 63 after the first vaccine or placebo injection. At a Boston site, the person donating was an adult of 18-55 years. It was Wuhan-strain SARS-CoV-2 spike that the Ad26 vaccine vector expressed. V was cut by 1 base and J by 1 base, with 8 bases left in between. The germline gives CDR1 SGHAT, CDR2 FQNNGV. The CDR3 loop spans 15 amino acids. Study-wide results and limits: Vaccinees reportedly had broad spike-specific CD8+ and CD4+ T cell responses.

The V gene is TRBV11-2, the J gene TRBJ1-5, with TRBD1 as a possible D gene (5 bases). Sample: peripheral blood, taken in a trial of Ad26.COV2.S vaccine versus placebo. The source is a person between 18 and 60 years old who received the Ad26.COV2.S COVID-19 vaccine or a placebo. CDR3 residues: CASSLAGLSNQPQHF. As DNA, the CDR3 is TGTGCCAGCAGCTTAGCGGGGCTCAGCAATCAGCCCCAGCATTTT.